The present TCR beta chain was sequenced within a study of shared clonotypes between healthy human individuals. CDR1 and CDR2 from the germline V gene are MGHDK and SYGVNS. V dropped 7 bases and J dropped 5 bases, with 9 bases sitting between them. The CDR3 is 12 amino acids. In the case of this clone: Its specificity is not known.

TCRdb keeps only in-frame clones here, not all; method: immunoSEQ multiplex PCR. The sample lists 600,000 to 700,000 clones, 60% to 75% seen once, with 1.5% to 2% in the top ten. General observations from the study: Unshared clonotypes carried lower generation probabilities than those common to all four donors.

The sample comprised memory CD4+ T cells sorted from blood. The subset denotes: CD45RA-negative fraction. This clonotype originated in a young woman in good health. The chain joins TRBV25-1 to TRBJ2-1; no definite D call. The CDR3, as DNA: TGTGCCAGCACCAATCACCACAATGAGCAGTTCTTC. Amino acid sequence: CASTNHHNEQFF.